Shown below are 24 T cell receptor beta chains from a single sample sequenced in a study of CD8+CD57+ T cells in acquired aplastic anemia. Patients chosen for sequencing had shown CD8+CD57+ cell expansion by flow cytometry. The use of genomic DNA as template underpinned the TCR beta VDJ and CDR3 profiling. MiXCR was run by TCRdb on the reads, yielding one entry per CDR3 protein. The sample lists about 200,000 distinct CDR3 sequences, about half occurring once. Sequenced material: sorted CD4+, CD8+, or CD8+CD57+ T cells (not recorded which) from PBMCs. These receptors all stem from a human donor with aplastic anemia.

As to this clonotype: Relative to the germline gene, one junction end is altered; a read error may explain this. The V gene is TRBV2, the J gene TRBJ1-2; a weak D match, TRBD1 (5 bases). CDR3 length equals 14 residues. The germline V gene encodes CDR1 SNHLY and CDR2 FYNNEI. Written as DNA, the CDR3 is TGTGCCAGCATACAAACGGGACCAAACTATGGCTCCACCTTC. Its protein is CASIQTGPNYGSTF.

J is TRBJ2-5 and V is TRBV7-6; 7 bases align to TRBD2. Germline CDR1 is SGHVS and CDR2 is FNYEAQ. V dropped 1 base and J dropped 1; count of bases not matched to a gene: 3. The length of the CDR3 is 15 residues. CDR3 bases: TGTGCCAGCAGCTTAGTGTCGGGGGGCCAAGAGACCCAGTACTTC. This codes for CASSLVSGGQETQYF.

This clonotype has only one observation. The chain uses TRBV2 and TRBJ2-7, with D tentatively TRBD2 (8 bases). CDR3 length: 13 residues. The ends were cut back, 8 bases at V and 7 bases at J, with 18 bases in the middle. Germline-derived CDR1 and CDR2 are SNHLY and FYNNEI. CDR3 residues: CASREGQLPEQYF. CDR3 nucleotides: TGTGCCAGCCGGGAGGGACAGCTCCCAGAGCAGTACTTC.

This clonotype was counted a single time. The chain carries TRBV5-5 and TRBJ1-1; D ambiguous. V dropped 0 bases and J dropped 6 bases, with 12 bases sitting between them. CDR1 SGHKS and CDR2 YYEKEE come from the germline V gene (reference sequence). The CDR3 has 14 residues. The CDR3 sequence: CASSLAWGAAEAFF. For the CDR3, the DNA is TGTGCCAGCAGCTTGGCCTGGGGTGCCGCTGAAGCTTTCTTT.

This clonotype showed up just a few times. The chain recombines TRBV2 with TRBJ1-2; D might be TRBD1 (6 bases). Germline V gene data show CDR1 as SNHLY and CDR2 as FYNNEI. V lost 3 bases to trimming and J lost 1 base, with 15 bases between them. The CDR3 is 16 residues long. This chain's CDR3 is CASSEGAGVLNYGYTF. CDR3 nucleotides: TGTGCCAGCAGTGAGGGGGCAGGGGTCCTTAACTATGGCTACACCTTC.

The chain couples TRBV6-5 to TRBJ2-3; 8 bases align to TRBD2. The CDR3 sequence is 16 residues long. The V and J ends lost 4 bases and 2 bases, in that order; junction bases with no gene match: 8. The germline V gene has CDR1 MNHEY and CDR2 SVGAGI. CDR3 nucleotides: TGTGCCAGCAGTTGGGGACCAGCGGGGGCCACAGATACGCAGTATTTT. This gives the protein CASSWGPAGATDTQYF.

The genes are TRBV19 and TRBJ2-2; the D call may be TRBD1 or TRBD2 (5 bases each). This CDR3 has 13 amino acids. V was clipped by 9 bases and J by 5 bases, with 13 bases between them. Germline CDR1 reads LNHDA; CDR2 reads SQIVND (reference sequence). The CDR3 region has the DNA TGTGCCAGCCGGGACCGTAGGACCGGGGAGCTGTTTTTT. Its translation is CASRDRRTGELFF.

This clonotype has more than one count but fewer than ten. The chain recombines TRBV7-8 with TRBJ2-7; tentatively, D is TRBD2 (6 bases). Per the germline V gene, CDR1 is SGHVS and CDR2 is FQNEAQ. V was pared by 2 bases and J by 0 bases, with 8 bases between. CDR3 size: 14 residues. DNA for the CDR3: TGTGCCAGCAGCTTAAAGCGGGTCTCCTACGAGCAGTACTTC. Its translation: CASSLKRVSYEQYF.

This clonotype came up a few times. The rearrangement links TRBV28 to TRBJ1-1, with TRBD1 matching over 9 bases. Looked up from germline, CDR1 is MDHEN and CDR2 is SYDVKM. J lost 7 bases, V lost 1 base, and 10 bases had no gene match. The CDR3 extends over 16 amino acids. CDR3 sequence reads: CASSLLTRDRVNEAFF. The CDR3 coding sequence is TGTGCCAGCAGTTTATTAACACGGGACAGGGTTAATGAAGCTTTCTTT. Variable domain in full (rest from reference TRBV28 and TRBJ1-1): DVKVTQSSRYLVKRTGEKVFLECVQDMDHENMFWYRQDPGLGLRLIYFSYDVKMKEKGDIPEGYSVSREKKERFSLILESASTNQTSMYLCASSLLTRDRVNEAFFGQGTRLTVV.

The chain employs TRBV5-1 and TRBJ1-5; a weak D match, TRBD1 (5 bases). Germline loops: CDR1 SGHRS, CDR2 YFSETQ. V lost 0 bases to trimming and J lost 11 bases, with 21 bases between them. The CDR3 spans 16 residues. Here the CDR3 DNA reads TGCGCCAGCAGCTTGGGTCCGACGGGGGGAGAGGTGACCCAGCATTTT. Its protein product is CASSLGPTGGEVTQHF.

The chain couples TRBV6-5 to TRBJ1-6; no definite D call. Trimming stripped 3 bases from V and 10 bases from J, with 7 bases between. This CDR3 spans 12 amino acids. The germline CDR1 and CDR2 sequences are MNHEY and SVGAGI. CDR3 residues: CASSYGESPLHF. The CDR3 nucleotides read TGTGCCAGCAGTTATGGGGAGTCACCCCTCCACTTT.

V and J are TRBV12-3 or TRBV12-4 and TRBJ1-5; the match to TRBD1 covers 7 bases. V shed 3 bases, J shed 2 bases, and the junction held 4 bases outside the gene matches. The CDR3 spans 15 residues. The CDR3 coding sequence is TGTGCCAGCAGTTTTCGTACAGGGGGCAATCAGCCCCAGCATTTT. Protein product: CASSFRTGGNQPQHF.

To note about this clonotype: A clone one base away is much larger, so this may be a read error. The genes are TRBV5-1 and TRBJ2-3; D may be TRBD1 (5 bases). Germline CDR1 reads SGHRS; CDR2 reads YFSETQ. The CDR3 length is 12 residues. V was cut by 7 bases and J by 11 bases, with 17 bases left in between. This CDR3 reads CASGSGSQGQYF. In DNA form, the CDR3 reads TGCGCCAGCGGCTCAGGGTCCCAAGGGCAGTATTTT.

The sample holds a few counts of this clonotype. CDR3 bases: TGCGCCAGCAGCCCAGGACTAGCGGGAGACTACGAGCAGTACTTC. This translates into CASSPGLAGDYEQYF. V is TRBV5-1 and J is TRBJ2-7; 13 bases map to TRBD2. The CDR3 has 15 residues. The V and J ends lost 4 bases and 3 bases, in that order; junction bases with no gene match: 4. Germline CDR1 reads SGHRS; CDR2 reads YFSETQ.

This clonotype was detected only once. The chain joins TRBV27 to TRBJ2-3, with D tentatively TRBD2 (5 bases). Germline V gives CDR1 MNHEY, CDR2 SMNVEV (reference sequence). Trimming left V 6 bases short and J 0 bases short, with 19 bases between. The CDR3 is 17 amino acids. The CDR3 sequence: CASRVKTRFSSTDTQYF. In nucleotides, the CDR3 is TGTGCCAGCAGAGTTAAAACTAGGTTTTCTAGCACAGATACGCAGTATTTT.

Comments on this clonotype: A junction boundary mismatches the germline segment, possibly from a read error. This chain links TRBV10-3 with TRBJ1-4; the match to TRBD1 covers 7 bases. The CDR3 has 13 residues. In germline, CDR1 is ENHRY, CDR2 SYGVKD. The CDR3 DNA follows: TGTGCCAGCAGTGGGGGACAGAATGAAAAACTGTTTTTT. Its protein product is CASSGGQNEKLFF.

The count of this clonotype is one. Relative to the germline gene, one junction end is altered; a read error may explain this. The chain recombines TRBV24-1 with TRBJ1-2, with TRBD1 as a possible D gene (5 bases). The CDR3 runs 15 residues. In germline, CDR1 is KGHDR, CDR2 SFDVKD. CDR3 sequence reads: CAISGARGGNLGYTF. The CDR3 bases are TGTGCCATCAGTGGGGCACGGGGGGGGAATCTGGGCTACACCTTC.

CDR3 DNA sequence: TGCGCCAGCAGCCCGGGACTAGTCAGCCTCCAAGAGACCCAGTACTTC. The encoded protein is CASSPGLVSLQETQYF. The rearrangement uses TRBV5-1 and TRBJ2-5, with 8 nucleotides matching TRBD2. Looked up from germline, CDR1 is SGHRS and CDR2 is YFSETQ. The J segment lost 1 base and the V segment lost 4 bases, leaving 9 bases of the junction unmatched. The CDR3 contains 16 residues.

On this clonotype: A clone one base away is much larger, so this may be a read error. J is TRBJ2-7 and V is TRBV7-2; 8 bases line up with TRBD1. V trimming: 2 bases; J trimming: 9 bases; junction bases outside the gene matches: 12. The CDR3 consists of 15 residues. The germline V gene has CDR1 SGHTA and CDR2 FQGNSA. The CDR3 DNA follows: TGTGCCAGCAGCTTAATTTTGGGCAGGGGGCTCGGGCAGTACTTC. Its protein product is CASSLILGRGLGQYF.

On this clonotype itself: Just one base apart from a much larger clone, this may be a read error. V and J are TRBV11-1 and TRBJ2-5, with 10 bases identical to TRBD2. The CDR3 is 15 amino acids. CDR1 SGHAT and CDR2 FQDESV come from the germline V gene (reference sequence). Trimming cost V 2 bases and J 11 bases; bases outside gene matches: 11. CDR3 sequence reads: CASSLSSGGVNEQYF. CDR3 nucleotide sequence: TGTGCCAGCAGCTTAAGCAGCGGGGGGGTTAATGAGCAGTACTTC.

This clonotype has more than one count but fewer than ten. This chain connects TRBV7-2 to TRBJ2-3; D possibly corresponds to TRBD2 (6 bases). The CDR3 is 17 amino acids. Trimming cost V 5 bases and J 1 base, with 19 bases left between them. Germline CDR1 and CDR2: SGHTA and FQGNSA. CDR3 amino acids: CASSQVGGVSGTDTQYF. In DNA, the CDR3 is TGTGCCAGCAGCCAAGTGGGCGGGGTCTCGGGCACAGATACGCAGTATTTT.

The chain uses TRBV7-9 and TRBJ1-2; D possibly corresponds to TRBD1 (5 bases). CDR3 length: 16 amino acids. The germline V gene has CDR1 SEHNR and CDR2 FQNEAQ (reference sequence). V was cut by 5 bases and J by 9 bases, with 25 bases left in between. CDR3 sequence reads: CASSPTGSNLLGSYTF. DNA for the CDR3: TGTGCCAGCAGCCCCACAGGTTCGAACCTTCTCGGGAGCTACACCTTC.

This clonotype was recorded many times. The chain's CDR3 is CSAPLAGVPRETQYF. CDR3 DNA: TGCAGTGCTCCACTAGCGGGGGTCCCTAGGGAGACCCAGTACTTC. This chain uses TRBV20-1 with TRBJ2-5; 11 bases align to TRBD2. After removal of 5 bases from V and 5 bases from J, the junction contained 10 bases not matched to a gene. Germline loops: CDR1 DFQATT, CDR2 SNEGSKA (reference sequence). The CDR3 loop spans 15 amino acids.

This clonotype came up a few times. This may be a read error, as it is one base from a much larger clone. This sequence joins TRBV9 and TRBJ1-6, with no clear D. Germline V CDR1 and CDR2: SGDLS, YYNGEE. The V and J ends lost 5 bases and 8 bases respectively, with 14 bases between them. The CDR3 extends over 14 amino acids. The CDR3 reads CASSFGSGHSPLHF. The CDR3 DNA follows: TGTGCCAGCAGTTTTGGGAGCGGGCATTCACCCCTCCACTTT. The full variable domain, with the rest looked up from reference TRBV9 and TRBJ1-6, is DSGVTQTPKHLITATGQRVTLRCSPRSGDLSVYWYQQSLDQGLQFLIQYYNGEERAKGNILERFSAQQFPDLHSELNLSSLELGDSALYFCASSFGSGHSPLHFGNGTRLTVT.